The sequence of this T cell receptor (beta chain) was determined in a study of shared clonotypes between healthy human individuals. The method was immunoSEQ multiplex PCR; TCRdb's version includes in-frame clones alone and lacks a portion of them. The data hold about 450,000 clones, with 70% to 80% observed a single time. The CDR3 sequence is 15 residues long. Trimming removed 5 bases at V and 6 bases at J, with 17 bases between. Germline values: CDR1 SGHRS, CDR2 YFSETQ. Donors had no recently reported acute infections or vaccinations and were HIV-negative. The V call is TRBV5-1, the J call TRBJ2-2; tentative D call: TRBD1 (6 bases). This receptor was identified in a woman in her thirties or forties in good health. Some clones in this sample may be carry-over from other donors' samples. Input material: PBMCs. The CDR3 reads CASRVQQGDSGELFF. The CDR3 DNA reads as TGCGCCAGCAGGGTTCAACAGGGTGATTCCGGGGAGCTGTTTTTT.